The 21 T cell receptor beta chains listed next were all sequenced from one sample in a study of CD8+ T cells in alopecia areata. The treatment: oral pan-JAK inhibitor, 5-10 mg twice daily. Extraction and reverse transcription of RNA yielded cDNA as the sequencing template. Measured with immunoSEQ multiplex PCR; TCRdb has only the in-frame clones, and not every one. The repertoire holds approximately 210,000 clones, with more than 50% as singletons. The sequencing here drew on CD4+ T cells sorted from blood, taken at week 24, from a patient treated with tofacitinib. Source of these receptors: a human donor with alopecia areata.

CDR3 region: CASRGRGANTGELFF. The CDR3, as DNA: TGTGCCAGTAGGGGCCGGGGGGCTAACACCGGGGAGCTGTTTTTT. The rearrangement links TRBV19 to TRBJ2-2; tentative D call: TRBD2 (7 bases). There are 15 residues in the CDR3. Deletions cut 6 bases from V and 2 bases from J, with 13 bases between. Germline V gene sequence: CDR1 LNHDA, CDR2 SQIVND (reference sequence).

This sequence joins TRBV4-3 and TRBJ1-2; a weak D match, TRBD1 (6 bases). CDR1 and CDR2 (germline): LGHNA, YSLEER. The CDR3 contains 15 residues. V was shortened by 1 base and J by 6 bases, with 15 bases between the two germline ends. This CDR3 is CASSQGTGTINGYTF. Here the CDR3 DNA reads TGCGCCAGCAGCCAAGGCACAGGGACAATCAATGGCTACACCTTC.

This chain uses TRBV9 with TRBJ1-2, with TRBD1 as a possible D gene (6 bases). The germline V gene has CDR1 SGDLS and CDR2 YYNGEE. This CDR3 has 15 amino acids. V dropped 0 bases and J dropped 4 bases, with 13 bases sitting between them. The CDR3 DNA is TGTGCCAGCAGCGTAGGACAGGCCGACACCTATGGCTACACCTTC. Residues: CASSVGQADTYGYTF.

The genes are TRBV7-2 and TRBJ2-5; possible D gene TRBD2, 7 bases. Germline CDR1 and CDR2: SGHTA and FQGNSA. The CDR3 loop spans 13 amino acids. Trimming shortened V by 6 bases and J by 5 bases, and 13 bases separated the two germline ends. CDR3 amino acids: CASRRGAPETQYF. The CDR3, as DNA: TGTGCCAGCAGACGGGGGGCCCCCGAGACCCAGTACTTC.

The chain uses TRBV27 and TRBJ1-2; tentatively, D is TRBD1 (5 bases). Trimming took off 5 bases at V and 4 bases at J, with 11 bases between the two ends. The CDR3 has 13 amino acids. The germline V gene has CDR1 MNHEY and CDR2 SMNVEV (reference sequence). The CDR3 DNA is TGTGCCAGCAGTCCCTCTGGGACCTATGGCTACACCTTC. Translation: CASSPSGTYGYTF.

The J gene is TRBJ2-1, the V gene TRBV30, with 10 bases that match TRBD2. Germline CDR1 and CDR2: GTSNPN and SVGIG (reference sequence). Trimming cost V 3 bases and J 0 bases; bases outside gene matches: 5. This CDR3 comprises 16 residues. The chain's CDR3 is CAWRISGGSSYNEQFF. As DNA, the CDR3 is TGTGCCTGGAGGATTAGCGGGGGGAGCTCCTACAATGAGCAGTTCTTC.

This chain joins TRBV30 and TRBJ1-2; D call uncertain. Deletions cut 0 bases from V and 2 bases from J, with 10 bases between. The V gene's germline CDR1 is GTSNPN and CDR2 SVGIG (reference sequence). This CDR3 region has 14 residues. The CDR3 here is CAWSVPQENYGYTF. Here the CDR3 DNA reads TGTGCCTGGAGTGTACCTCAGGAAAACTATGGCTACACCTTC.

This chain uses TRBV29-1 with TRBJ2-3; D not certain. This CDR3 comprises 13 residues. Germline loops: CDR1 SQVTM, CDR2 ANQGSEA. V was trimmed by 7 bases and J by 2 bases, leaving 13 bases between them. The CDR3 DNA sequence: TGCAGCGCCCGAGCCAGGACCACAGATACGCAGTATTTT. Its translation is CSARARTTDTQYF.

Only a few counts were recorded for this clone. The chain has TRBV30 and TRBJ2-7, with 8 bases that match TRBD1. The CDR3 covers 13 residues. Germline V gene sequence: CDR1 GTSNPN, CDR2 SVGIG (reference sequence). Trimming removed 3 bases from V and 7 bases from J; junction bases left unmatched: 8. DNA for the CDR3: TGTGCCTGGAGCCCAGGGACAGGCAGGGAGCAGTACTTC. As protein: CAWSPGTGREQYF.

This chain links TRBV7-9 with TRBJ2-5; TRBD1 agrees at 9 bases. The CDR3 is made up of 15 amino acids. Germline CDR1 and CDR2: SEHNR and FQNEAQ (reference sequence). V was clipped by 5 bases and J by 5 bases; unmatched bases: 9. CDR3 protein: CASSPRGQGFETQYF. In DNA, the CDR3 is TGTGCCAGCAGCCCGAGGGGACAGGGATTCGAGACCCAGTACTTC.

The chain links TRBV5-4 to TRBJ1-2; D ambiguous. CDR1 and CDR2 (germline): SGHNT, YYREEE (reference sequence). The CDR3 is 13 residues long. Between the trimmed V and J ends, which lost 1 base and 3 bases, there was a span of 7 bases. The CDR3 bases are TGTGCCAGCAGCTTGCGGTCGGACTATGGCTACACCTTC. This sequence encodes CASSLRSDYGYTF.

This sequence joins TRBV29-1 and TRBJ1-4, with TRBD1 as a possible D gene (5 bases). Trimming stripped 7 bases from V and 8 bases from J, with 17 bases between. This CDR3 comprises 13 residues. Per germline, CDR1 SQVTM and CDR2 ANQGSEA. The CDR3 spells CSGSDTAEEKLFF. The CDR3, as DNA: TGCAGCGGTTCGGACACGGCGGAGGAAAAACTGTTTTTT. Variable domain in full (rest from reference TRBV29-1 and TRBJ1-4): SAVISQKPSRDICQRGTSLTIQCQVDSQVTMMFWYRQQPGQSLTLIATANQGSEATYESGFVIDKFPISRPNLTFSTLTVSNMSPEDSSIYLCSGSDTAEEKLFFGSGTQLSVL.

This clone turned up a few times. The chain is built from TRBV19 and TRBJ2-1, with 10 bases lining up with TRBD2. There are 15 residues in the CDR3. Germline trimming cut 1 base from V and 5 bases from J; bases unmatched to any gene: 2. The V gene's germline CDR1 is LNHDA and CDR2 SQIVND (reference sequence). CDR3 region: CASSIVAGGDNEQFF. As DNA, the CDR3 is TGTGCCAGTAGTATAGTAGCGGGGGGAGACAATGAGCAGTTCTTC.

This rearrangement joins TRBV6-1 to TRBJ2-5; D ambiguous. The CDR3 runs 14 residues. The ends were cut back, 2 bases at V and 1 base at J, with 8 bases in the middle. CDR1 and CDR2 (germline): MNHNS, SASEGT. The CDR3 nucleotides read TGTGCCAGCAGTGAAAGTCGTGCCCAAGAGACCCAGTACTTC. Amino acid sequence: CASSESRAQETQYF.

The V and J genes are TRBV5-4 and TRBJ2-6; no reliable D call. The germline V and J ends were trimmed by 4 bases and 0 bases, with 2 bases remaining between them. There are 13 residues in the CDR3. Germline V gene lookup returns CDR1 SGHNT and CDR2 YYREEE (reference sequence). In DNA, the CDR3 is TGTGCCAGCAGCCCCTCTGGGGCCAACGTCCTGACTTTC. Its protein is CASSPSGANVLTF.

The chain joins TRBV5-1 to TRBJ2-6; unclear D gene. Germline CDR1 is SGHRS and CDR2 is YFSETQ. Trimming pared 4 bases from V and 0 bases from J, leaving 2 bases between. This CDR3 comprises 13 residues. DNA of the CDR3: TGCGCCAGCAGCGCCTCTGGGGCCAACGTCCTGACTTTC. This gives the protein CASSASGANVLTF.

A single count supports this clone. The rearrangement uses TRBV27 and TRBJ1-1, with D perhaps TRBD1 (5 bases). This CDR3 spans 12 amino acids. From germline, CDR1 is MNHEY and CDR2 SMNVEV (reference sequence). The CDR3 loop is CASGTLNTEAFF. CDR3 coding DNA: TGTGCTTCCGGGACGCTGAACACTGAAGCTTTCTTT.

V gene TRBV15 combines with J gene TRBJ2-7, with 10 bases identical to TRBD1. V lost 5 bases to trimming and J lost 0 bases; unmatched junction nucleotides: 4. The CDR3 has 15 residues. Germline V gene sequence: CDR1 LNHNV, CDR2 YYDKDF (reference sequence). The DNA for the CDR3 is TGTGCCACCAGCCTCCGGACAGGGGGCTCCTACGAGCAGTACTTC. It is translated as CATSLRTGGSYEQYF.

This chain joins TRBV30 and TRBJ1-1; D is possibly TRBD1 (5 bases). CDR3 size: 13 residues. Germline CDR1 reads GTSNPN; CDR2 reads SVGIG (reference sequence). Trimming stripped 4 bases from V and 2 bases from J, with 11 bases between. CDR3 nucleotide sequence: TGTGCCTGGAATACAGGCGAAAACACTGAAGCTTTCTTT. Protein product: CAWNTGENTEAFF.

CDR3 region: CASSDWTGDGYTF. In DNA form, the CDR3 reads TGTGCCAGTAGTGACTGGACAGGGGATGGCTACACCTTC. J is TRBJ1-2 and V is TRBV19; 9 bases line up with TRBD1. The CDR3 is 13 amino acids. Trimming at V came to 5 bases and at J to 6 bases, leaving 4 bases not matched to a gene. The germline CDR1 and CDR2 sequences are LNHDA and SQIVND (reference sequence).

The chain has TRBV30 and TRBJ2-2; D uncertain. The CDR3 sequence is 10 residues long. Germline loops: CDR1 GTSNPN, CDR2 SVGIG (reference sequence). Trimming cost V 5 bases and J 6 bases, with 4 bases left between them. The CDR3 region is CAWAAGELFF. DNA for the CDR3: TGTGCCTGGGCGGCCGGGGAGCTGTTTTTT.